This T cell receptor beta chain was sequenced for a study of cytomegalovirus exposure and HLA in healthy donors. Study summary: Both the approximately 130 validation repertoires and the approximately 620 first-cohort repertoires used the same platform, as reported by a later analysis.

The method was immunoSEQ multiplex PCR; TCRdb's version includes in-frame clones alone and lacks a portion of them. The data contain 200,000 to 250,000 clones, over 65% of them singletons. Whole-study results and caveats: Investigators reported 164 TCR beta chains as tied to cytomegalovirus.

As to this clone: The antigen remains undetermined.

Trimming stripped 8 bases from V and 5 bases from J, with 19 bases between. The germline gives CDR1 PRHDT, CDR2 FYEKMQ (reference sequence). This CDR3 contains 14 residues. This sequence joins TRBV13 and TRBJ2-7, with D tentatively TRBD1 or TRBD2 (5 bases each). The receptor's source is a woman younger than 35 in good health and CMV-seronegative. What was sequenced was PBMCs. This CDR3 is CASAGEQGNHEQYF. CDR3 in DNA: TGTGCCAGCGCCGGGGAGCAGGGTAACCACGAGCAGTACTTC.